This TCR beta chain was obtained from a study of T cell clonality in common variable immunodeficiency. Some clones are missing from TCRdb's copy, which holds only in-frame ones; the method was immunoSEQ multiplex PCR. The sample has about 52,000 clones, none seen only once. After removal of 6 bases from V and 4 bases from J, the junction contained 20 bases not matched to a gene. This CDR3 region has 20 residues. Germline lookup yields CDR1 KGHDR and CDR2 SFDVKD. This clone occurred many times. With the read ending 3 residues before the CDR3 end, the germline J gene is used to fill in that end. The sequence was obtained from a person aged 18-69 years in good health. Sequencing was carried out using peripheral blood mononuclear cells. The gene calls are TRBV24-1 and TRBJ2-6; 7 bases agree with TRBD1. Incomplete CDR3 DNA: TGTGCCACCAGTCCCCTCAAAGGGGGCAGGTTTGGTACCGGGGCCAACGTC. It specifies CATSPLKGGRFGTGANV. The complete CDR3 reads CATSPLKGGRFGTGANVLTF.